The source of this T cell receptor (beta chain) is a study of cytomegalovirus exposure and HLA in healthy donors. Findings and limits, study-wide: Available immune exposure information was restricted to CMV serostatus only.

The PCR employed 60 Vbeta primers together with 13 Jbeta primers. Assay: immunoSEQ multiplex PCR; the TCRdb copy retains only in-frame clones and omits some. The sample gives some 160,000 clones, over 60% of which show up once; under 7.5% is in the top ten. For this clone: Its antigen is not known.

This TCR was recovered from a man in his forties in good health and CMV-seronegative. Input material: PBMCs.

CDR3: CASSLRLAGSGYTDTQYF. CDR3 DNA sequence: TGTGCCAGCAGCTTGAGACTAGCGGGGTCTGGCTACACAGATACGCAGTATTTT. This chain joins TRBV5-4 and TRBJ2-3; TRBD2 aligns across 11 bases. V dropped 1 base and J dropped 2; count of bases not matched to a gene: 9. Germline V gene sequence: CDR1 SGHNT, CDR2 YYREEE (reference sequence). This CDR3 region has 18 residues.